Listed below are T cell receptor beta chains from one sample, sequenced in a study of blood T cells in healthy people across ages. TCRdb ran MiXCR on the 5' RACE reads and lists one entry per CDR3 protein. The sample has hundreds of thousands of distinct CDR3 sequences; about a fifth are singletons. The sequenced sample was blood. The source of these receptors is a man in his 70s in good health. Both conserved end residues are part of each CDR3. Each record gives: V gene, J gene, CDR3 length, D gene, CDR3 protein. A D gene is named only where the DNA matches it firmly.

v_gene: TRBV20-1; j_gene: TRBJ1-2; len: 13; d_gene: NA; CDR3aa: CSASGRGWDGYTF
v_gene: TRBV11-2; j_gene: TRBJ2-7; len: 15; d_gene: NA; CDR3aa: CASSFRPTLSYEQYF
v_gene: TRBV7-9; j_gene: TRBJ2-4; len: 13; d_gene: NA; CDR3aa: CASSSIPKNIQYF
v_gene: TRBV20-1; j_gene: TRBJ2-3; len: 11; d_gene: TRBD1; CDR3aa: CSARTGDTQYF
v_gene: TRBV5-1; j_gene: TRBJ1-2; len: 17; d_gene: NA; CDR3aa: CASSSITGTKFYYGYTF
v_gene: TRBV20-1; j_gene: TRBJ2-7; len: 17; d_gene: TRBD1; CDR3aa: CSVKRAPWDRVSYEQYF
v_gene: TRBV6-2/TRBV6-3; j_gene: TRBJ2-3; len: 14; d_gene: TRBD2; CDR3aa: CASSNSGTPDTQYF
v_gene: TRBV7-9; j_gene: TRBJ2-3; len: 11; d_gene: NA; CDR3aa: CASSHADTQYF
v_gene: TRBV6-2/TRBV6-3; j_gene: TRBJ1-2; len: 15; d_gene: TRBD1; CDR3aa: CASSGPGQGNYGYTF
v_gene: TRBV12-3/TRBV12-4; j_gene: TRBJ1-5; len: 14; d_gene: TRBD1; CDR3aa: CASTAGTGGQPQHF
v_gene: TRBV12-3/TRBV12-4; j_gene: TRBJ2-5; len: 15; d_gene: TRBD2; CDR3aa: CASSLGGGPGETQYF